This T cell receptor (beta chain) came from a study of control samples from healthy donors and cancer patients. Here immunoSEQ multiplex PCR was the method, and the copy in TCRdb shows in-frame clones only, minus some. The sample lists more than 110,000 clones, approximately 91% seen once, with around 10% in the top ten. Material: blood. This receptor was identified in a woman under 40 in good health.

The CDR3 region is CASSVGTGGSDTEAFF. The CDR3, as DNA: TGTGCCAGCAGCGTTGGGACAGGGGGTTCGGACACTGAAGCTTTCTTT. The chain is built from TRBV9 and TRBJ1-1, with 11 bases aligning to TRBD1. Germline CDR1 SGDLS, CDR2 YYNGEE. V lost 2 bases, J lost 3 bases, and 6 bases stayed unmatched. This CDR3 is 16 amino acids long.